This T cell receptor (beta chain) was identified in a study of CD8 T cells in ankylosing spondylitis. Broader study findings: Roughly eight highly homologous variants made up a TCR beta motif, and this motif appeared characteristic of ankylosing spondylitis blood. Disease-linked clones were CD8+ and relatively rare in peripheral blood.

This clonotype occurred many times. What it binds is unknown. Molecular-barcoded quantitative 5'-RACE produced these TCR beta libraries. From the 5' RACE reads, TCRdb called clonotypes with MiXCR, one entry per CDR3 protein. The sample carries under 250,000 distinct CDR3 sequences, roughly a tenth recorded once. What was sequenced was blood, either unsorted or a sorted T cell fraction (not recorded which). The clonotype originates from a male donor with ankylosing spondylitis or in good health (not recorded which).

The CDR3 DNA reads TGTGCCAGCAGCCTGAAGAAAGGTGGAAACACCATATATTTT. The encoded protein is CASSLKKGGNTIYF. The gene calls are TRBV7-7 and TRBJ1-3; D uncertain. Germline loops: CDR1 SSHAT, CDR2 FNYEAQ (reference sequence). This CDR3 is 14 amino acids long. V lost 5 bases, J lost 3 bases, and 11 bases lay in between. Based on the CDR3 plus reference TRBV7-7 and TRBJ1-3, the full variable domain is GAGVSQSPRYKVTKRGQDVTLRCDPISSHATLYWYQQALGQGPEFLTYFNYEAQPDKSGLPSDRFSAERPEGSISTLTIQRTEQRDSAMYRCASSLKKGGNTIYFGEGSWLTVV.